A single sample is the source of the 3 T cell receptor beta chains below, sequenced in a study of cytomegalovirus exposure and HLA in healthy donors. PCR used 60 Vbeta primers and 13 Jbeta primers. TCRdb keeps only in-frame clones here, not all; method: immunoSEQ multiplex PCR. The sample includes some 180,000 clones, about 77% of them seen just once. Material: PBMCs. These receptors all come from a female donor in good health and CMV-seronegative.

This sequence joins TRBV7-6 and TRBJ2-3; the D gene is possibly TRBD2 (7 bases). The CDR3 loop spans 17 amino acids. V was shortened by 7 bases and J by 0 bases, with 20 bases between the two germline ends. Germline-derived CDR1 and CDR2 are SGHVS and FNYEAQ. This CDR3 reads CASTRKGGGTSTDTQYF. The CDR3 nucleotides read TGTGCCAGCACCCGTAAAGGGGGGGGGACTAGCACAGATACGCAGTATTTT.

V and J are TRBV29-1 and TRBJ1-5, with 9 positions matching TRBD1. With V trimmed by 6 bases and J by 1 base, 4 bases remained unmatched. This CDR3 has 14 residues. Looked up from germline, CDR1 is SQVTM and CDR2 is ANQGSEA. The CDR3: CSVTGTGSNQPQHF. DNA for the CDR3: TGCAGCGTAACCGGGACAGGGAGCAATCAGCCCCAGCATTTT.

This sequence joins TRBV5-1 and TRBJ2-1; 8 bases fit TRBD1. Trimming cost V 1 base and J 6 bases; bases outside gene matches: 6. The CDR3 spans 15 residues. Germline-derived CDR1 and CDR2 are SGHRS and YFSETQ. The CDR3 spells CASSLRDRSFNEQFF. CDR3 bases: TGCGCCAGCAGCTTGAGGGACAGGAGTTTCAATGAGCAGTTCTTC.